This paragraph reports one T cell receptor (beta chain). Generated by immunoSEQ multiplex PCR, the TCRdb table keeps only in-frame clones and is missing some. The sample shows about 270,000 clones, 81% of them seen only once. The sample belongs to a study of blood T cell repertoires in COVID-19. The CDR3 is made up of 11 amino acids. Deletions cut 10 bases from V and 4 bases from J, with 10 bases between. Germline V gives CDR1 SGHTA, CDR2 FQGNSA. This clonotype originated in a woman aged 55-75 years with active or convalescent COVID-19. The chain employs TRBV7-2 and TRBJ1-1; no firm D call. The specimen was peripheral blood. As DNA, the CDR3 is TGTGCCATCCGGGGTACCACTGAAGCTTTCTTT. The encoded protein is CAIRGTTEAFF.